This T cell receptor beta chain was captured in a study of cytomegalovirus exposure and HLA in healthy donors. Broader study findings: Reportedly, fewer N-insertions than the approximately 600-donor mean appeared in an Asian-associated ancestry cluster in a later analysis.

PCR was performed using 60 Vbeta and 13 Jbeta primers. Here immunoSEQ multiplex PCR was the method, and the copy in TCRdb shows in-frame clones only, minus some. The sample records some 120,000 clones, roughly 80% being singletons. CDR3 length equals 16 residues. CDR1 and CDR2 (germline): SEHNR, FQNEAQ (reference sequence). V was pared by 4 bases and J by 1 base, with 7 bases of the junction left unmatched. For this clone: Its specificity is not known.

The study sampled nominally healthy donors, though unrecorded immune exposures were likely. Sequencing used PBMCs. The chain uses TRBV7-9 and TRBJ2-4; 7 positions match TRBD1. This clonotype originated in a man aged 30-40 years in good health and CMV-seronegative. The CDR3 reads CASSSPTGQAKNIQYF. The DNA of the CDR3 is TGTGCCAGCAGCTCGCCGACGGGACAGGCCAAAAACATTCAGTACTTC.